Shown below are 27 T cell receptor beta chains from a single sample sequenced in a study of blood T cell repertoires in COVID-19. Produced via immunoSEQ multiplex PCR; TCRdb's table is partial and in-frame only. The table has under 150,000 clones, around three quarters seen once. Source material: peripheral blood. The receptors were sampled from a woman of 80 years or more with acute or convalescent COVID-19.

The rearrangement uses TRBV25-1 and TRBJ1-2, with D perhaps matching TRBD1 (5 bases). The CDR3 has 14 residues. The ends were cut back, 2 bases at V and 1 base at J, with 8 bases in the middle. Germline CDR1 MGHDK, CDR2 SYGVNS. Here the CDR3 reads CASSEKGFNYGYTF. The CDR3 DNA is TGTGCCAGCAGTGAAAAGGGGTTTAACTATGGCTACACCTTC.

The chain employs TRBV30 and TRBJ1-5; TRBD1 is a possible D gene (6 bases). There are 13 residues in the CDR3. Trimming removed 3 bases from V and 7 bases from J, with 13 bases in between. The germline V gene has CDR1 GTSNPN and CDR2 SVGIG (reference sequence). The CDR3 sequence: CAWSGGGRQPQHF. In nucleotides, the CDR3 is TGTGCCTGGAGCGGCGGGGGCCGACAGCCCCAGCATTTT.

This chain links TRBV7-9 with TRBJ1-3, with 7 positions matching TRBD1. The CDR3 totals 13 residues. CDR1 is SEHNR, CDR2 FQNEAQ, per germline (reference sequence). Trimming took 5 bases from V and 4 from J; bases not matched to a gene: 2. The CDR3 DNA reads as TGTGCCAGCAGCCCAGGGGGAGGAAACACCATATATTTT. Translation: CASSPGGGNTIYF. The whole variable domain, remainder taken from reference TRBV7-9 and TRBJ1-3, is DTGVSQNPRHKITKRGQNVTFRCDPISEHNRLYWYRQTLGQGPEFLTYFQNEAQLEKSRLLSDRFSAERPKGSFSTLEIQRTEQGDSAMYLCASSPGGGNTIYFGEGSWLTVV.

This clone has just a few counts. The chain uses TRBV30 and TRBJ2-7; maybe TRBD2 (6 bases). The V gene lost 4 bases and the J gene lost 6 bases, with 16 bases spanning the gap. The CDR3 consists of 13 residues. Germline lookup yields CDR1 GTSNPN and CDR2 SVGIG (reference sequence). CDR3 nucleotide sequence: TGTGCCTGGACTCCCGGAGGGGCGGGCGAGCAGTACTTC. Protein sequence: CAWTPGGAGEQYF.

This clone was observed a few times. The chain carries TRBV28 and TRBJ1-5, with 8 positions matching TRBD1. The length of the CDR3 is 13 residues. Germline lookup yields CDR1 MDHEN and CDR2 SYDVKM. After removal of 10 bases from V and 4 bases from J, the junction contained 6 bases not matched to a gene. DNA of the CDR3: TGTGCCACCCTAAGGACAGGGAATCAGCCCCAGCATTTT. Its translation is CATLRTGNQPQHF.

V gene TRBV19 combines with J gene TRBJ2-3, with a possible D match to TRBD1 (6 bases). Germline CDR1 reads LNHDA; CDR2 reads SQIVND (reference sequence). Trimming took off 6 bases at V and 2 bases at J, with 15 bases between the two ends. This CDR3 comprises 15 residues. The CDR3 coding sequence is TGTGCCAGTAGACGCCGGGACACCCACACAGATACGCAGTATTTT. Translating gives CASRRRDTHTDTQYF.

The V gene is TRBV9, the J gene TRBJ1-1, with TRBD1 matching over 11 bases. With V trimmed by 4 bases and J by 1 base, 6 bases remained unmatched. The CDR3 loop spans 16 amino acids. Germline CDR1 is SGDLS and CDR2 is YYNGEE. CDR3 loop: CASSRGTGGANTEAFF. For the CDR3, the DNA is TGTGCCAGCAGCCGTGGGACAGGGGGAGCGAACACTGAAGCTTTCTTT.

The chain joins TRBV11-2 to TRBJ1-4; possibly TRBD1 for D (6 bases). The CDR3 sequence is 14 residues long. Trimming took off 6 bases at V and 13 bases at J, with 21 bases between the two ends. CDR1 is SGHAT and CDR2 is FQNNGV in the germline V gene. As DNA, the CDR3 is TGTGCCAGCAGTTCCGGACAGCCCACCAGTAGACTGTTTTTT. The encoded protein is CASSSGQPTSRLFF. The whole variable domain, remainder taken from reference TRBV11-2 and TRBJ1-4, is EAGVAQSPRYKIIEKRQSVAFWCNPISGHATLYWYQQILGQGPKLLIQFQNNGVVDDSQLPKDRFSAERLKGVDSTLKIQPAKLEDSAVYLCASSSGQPTSRLFFGSGTQLSVL.

About this clone itself: Other DNA variants within this sample encode the same CDR3. The V gene is TRBV29-1, the J gene TRBJ1-1; 9 bases match TRBD1. Germline CDR1 SQVTM, CDR2 ANQGSEA. The CDR3 totals 13 residues. V was pared by 6 bases and J by 2 bases, with 4 bases of the junction left unmatched. CDR3 DNA sequence: TGCAGCGTAGTGGGACAGGGTAACACTGAAGCTTTCTTT. Protein sequence: CSVVGQGNTEAFF.

This clone occurred a few times. The CDR3 sequence: CASSEGRGAGYTF. DNA of the CDR3: TGTGCCAGCAGTGAAGGCAGGGGGGCTGGCTACACCTTC. V is TRBV2 and J is TRBJ1-2, with TRBD1 matching over 7 bases. V lost 1 base, J lost 7 bases, and 3 bases stayed unmatched. This CDR3 has 13 amino acids. Germline V gives CDR1 SNHLY, CDR2 FYNNEI.

This clone has only a few counts. The chain combines TRBV10-3 with TRBJ1-1; D remains unclear. CDR3 length equals 13 residues. Deletions cut 4 bases from V and 4 bases from J, with 10 bases between. Germline CDR1 ENHRY, CDR2 SYGVKD. For the CDR3, the DNA is TGTGCCATCAGTGGTGCAGAGGGCACTGAAGCTTTCTTT. This encodes CAISGAEGTEAFF.

The V gene is TRBV5-6, the J gene TRBJ2-5, with TRBD1 matching over 10 bases. CDR3 length: 17 residues. V lost 0 bases to trimming and J lost 5 bases; unmatched junction nucleotides: 10. Germline assignment: CDR1 SGHDT and CDR2 YYEEEE. The CDR3 DNA sequence: TGTGCCAGCAGCTTGGATGGACAGGGGGAAGTTTTGGAGACCCAGTACTTC. Residues: CASSLDGQGEVLETQYF. The full variable domain, with the rest looked up from reference TRBV5-6 and TRBJ2-5, is DAGVTQSPTHLIKTRGQQVTLRCSPKSGHDTVSWYQQALGQGPQFIFQYYEEEERQRGNFPDRFSGHQFPNYSSELNVNALLLGDSALYLCASSLDGQGEVLETQYFGPGTRLLVL.

In nucleotides, the CDR3 is TGTGCCAGCAGTTACGGAGGGACAGCTAACACTGAAGCTTTCTTT. Translated: CASSYGGTANTEAFF. The J gene is TRBJ1-1, the V gene TRBV6-2 or TRBV6-3, with 7 bases matching TRBD1. V shed 2 bases, J shed 2 bases, and the junction held 5 bases outside the gene matches. The CDR3 is 15 residues long. Germline CDR1 reads MNHEY; CDR2 reads SVGEGT.

This clone occurred once. CDR3 loop: CASALRGIYNEQFF. Written as DNA, the CDR3 is TGTGCCAGCGCCCTCCGGGGGATTTACAATGAGCAGTTCTTC. This rearrangement joins TRBV3-1 (or the pseudogene TRBV3-2) to TRBJ2-1, with D perhaps TRBD2 (6 bases). Germline loops: CDR1 LGHDT, CDR2 YNNKEL (reference sequence). CDR3 length: 14 amino acids. Trimming removed 8 bases from V and 4 bases from J, with 15 bases in between.

The chain is built from TRBV5-6 and TRBJ1-2; 7 bases are a match to TRBD1. In germline, CDR1 is SGHDT, CDR2 YYEEEE. V shed 3 bases and J 5 bases; nucleotides not matched to a gene: 10. The CDR3 loop spans 15 amino acids. CDR3 sequence (DNA): TGTGCCAGCAGCTCCTACGACAGGGACCTGTATGGCTACACCTTC. Its protein product is CASSSYDRDLYGYTF.

This clone has only one observation. The V call is TRBV5-1, the J call TRBJ1-1; 9 positions agree with TRBD1. V was pared by 3 bases and J by 1 base, with 10 bases of the junction left unmatched. Germline assignment: CDR1 SGHRS and CDR2 YFSETQ. This CDR3 region has 17 residues. In DNA, the CDR3 is TGCGCCAGCAGCTGGACTGGGGACAGGGAGACGAACACTGAAGCTTTCTTT. Translated: CASSWTGDRETNTEAFF.

This chain uses TRBV14 with TRBJ1-2; no clear D. The CDR3 consists of 14 residues. Between the trimmed V and J ends, which lost 1 base and 7 bases, there was a span of 13 bases. CDR1 and CDR2 (germline): SGHDN, FVKESK. CDR3 nucleotide sequence: TGTGCCAGCAGCCAAGGATCCGGTATCGGTGGCTACACCTTC. It encodes CASSQGSGIGGYTF.

This clone was seen a single time. V is TRBV5-1 and J is TRBJ2-3; TRBD2 might be the D (6 bases). In germline, CDR1 is SGHRS, CDR2 YFSETQ. V was pared by 3 bases and J by 4 bases, with 18 bases between. The CDR3 covers 16 residues. The CDR3 loop is CASSSSTSTVADTQYF. CDR3 coding DNA: TGCGCCAGCAGCTCTTCGACTAGTACGGTCGCAGATACGCAGTATTTT.

J is TRBJ1-5 and V is TRBV7-2, with TRBD1 matching over 7 bases. This CDR3 has 17 amino acids. Germline V CDR1 and CDR2: SGHTA, FQGNSA. The V gene end was trimmed by 3 bases and the J gene end by 2 bases; junction bases not matched to a gene: 10. The DNA for the CDR3 is TGTGCCAGCAGCTTCGCAGGGGGGTATGGGGGCAATCAGCCCCAGCATTTT. This gives the protein CASSFAGGYGGNQPQHF.

The chain has TRBV4-1 and TRBJ2-1; TRBD1 might be the D (6 bases). This CDR3 contains 15 residues. CDR1 MGHRA and CDR2 YSYEKL come from the germline V gene. V was trimmed by 0 bases and J by 4 bases, leaving 10 bases between them. The CDR3 DNA reads TGCGCCAGCAGCCAAGAGGGGGCGAGGTACAATGAGCAGTTCTTC. The encoded protein is CASSQEGARYNEQFF.

In this sample, this clone turned up once. DNA of the CDR3: TGTGCCAGCACCCGACAGGGAATAGGATCTTACGAGCAGTACTTC. It yields the protein CASTRQGIGSYEQYF. The genes are TRBV7-2 and TRBJ2-7, with TRBD1 identical over 7 bases. V lost 7 bases, J lost 4 bases, and 13 bases stayed unmatched. Germline CDR1 SGHTA, CDR2 FQGNSA. This CDR3 region has 15 residues.

The chain recombines TRBV28 with TRBJ2-3; 11 bases agree with TRBD2. CDR1 and CDR2 (germline): MDHEN, SYDVKM. This CDR3 has 15 amino acids. The junction had 5 bases not matched to a gene; V was cut back by 5 bases and J by 4 bases. In DNA form, the CDR3 reads TGTGCCAGCAGTAGTAGCGGGAGGGCCGCAGATACGCAGTATTTT. This gives the protein CASSSSGRAADTQYF.

CDR3: CASDRTGDPGANVLTF. CDR3 nucleotides: TGTGCCAGCGACCGGACAGGGGACCCTGGGGCCAACGTCCTGACTTTC. This chain connects TRBV5-8 to TRBJ2-6; 9 nucleotides agree with TRBD1. Germline V lookup: CDR1 SGHTS, CDR2 YDEGEE. This CDR3 is 16 amino acids long. V lost 7 bases and J lost 2; bases outside the gene matches: 7.

The chain carries TRBV19 and TRBJ1-3; D not certain. CDR1 and CDR2 (germline): LNHDA, SQIVND (reference sequence). Trimming shortened V by 6 bases and J by 10 bases, and 19 bases separated the two germline ends. The CDR3 sequence is 14 residues long. The CDR3 loop is CASSPTRHGTTIYF. Written as DNA, the CDR3 is TGTGCCAGTAGCCCAACCCGACATGGTACAACCATATATTTT. Full variable domain (missing parts from reference TRBV19 and TRBJ1-3): DGGITQSPKYLFRKEGQNVTLSCEQNLNHDAMYWYRQDPGQGLRLIYYSQIVNDFQKGDIAEGYSVSREKKESFPLTVTSAQKNPTAFYLCASSPTRHGTTIYFGEGSWLTVV.

The chain links TRBV11-2 to TRBJ2-1; 9 nucleotides match TRBD2. Germline CDR1 is SGHAT and CDR2 is FQNNGV. V was pared by 7 bases and J by 3 bases, with 13 bases of the junction left unmatched. This CDR3 has 17 amino acids. DNA of the CDR3: TGTGCCAGCACCTTGTCCCCCCTTAGCGGGGGCTACAATGAGCAGTTCTTC. Translation gives CASTLSPLSGGYNEQFF.

In the case of this clone: Different DNA sequences within this sample yield the same CDR3. The chain employs TRBV6-5 and TRBJ2-3; 9 bases are a match to TRBD2. CDR1 and CDR2 (germline): MNHEY, SVGAGI. This CDR3 region has 14 residues. V was pared by 6 bases and J by 3 bases, with 4 bases of the junction left unmatched. The CDR3 coding sequence is TGTGCCAGCAGGAGGCTAGCGGGGACAGATACGCAGTATTTT. Protein sequence: CASRRLAGTDTQYF.

The J gene is TRBJ1-2, the V gene TRBV7-2; no reliable D call. Germline-derived CDR1 and CDR2 are SGHTA and FQGNSA. CDR3 length: 15 residues. Trimming removed 5 bases from V and 0 bases from J, with 13 bases in between. CDR3 bases: TGTGCCAGCAGCCTTTATTACAGATCTAACTATGGCTACACCTTC. Its translation: CASSLYYRSNYGYTF.